The next 26 T cell receptor beta chains were all read from a single sample in a study of breast tumors, draining lymph nodes, adjacent tissues. Each CDR3 protein is one row after TCRdb ran MiXCR on the multiplex PCR reads. In the table there are some 53,000 distinct CDR3 sequences, roughly 40% of which are singletons. Sequenced input: breast tumor tissue. The receptors shown here come from a female donor with breast cancer. Some clones in this sample may be carry-over from other donors' samples.

In this sample, this clonotype turned up many times. This clone may be a read error of a much larger clone one base away. V gene TRBV9 combines with J gene TRBJ2-7; D is unresolved. CDR3 size: 14 residues. From germline, CDR1 is SGDLS and CDR2 YYNGEE. The chain's CDR3 is CASSVAAQTYEQSF. The CDR3 coding sequence is TGTGCCAGCAGCGTAGCGGCGCAGACCTACGAGCAGTCCTTC. Full variable domain (remainder filled in from reference TRBV9 and TRBJ2-7): DSGVTQTPKHLITATGQRVTLRCSPRSGDLSVYWYQQSLDQGLQFLIQYYNGEERAKGNILERFSAQQFPDLHSELNLSSLELGDSALYFCASSVAAQTYEQSFGPGTRLTVT.

The rearrangement links TRBV10-3 to TRBJ2-7; 9 positions match TRBD2. After removal of 5 bases from V and 1 base from J, the junction contained 3 bases not matched to a gene. This CDR3 spans 14 amino acids. Germline CDR1 ENHRY, CDR2 SYGVKD. CDR3 sequence (DNA): TGTGCCATCAGTCCCGGACTAGCGTCCTACGAGCAGTACTTC. Translation gives CAISPGLASYEQYF.

This clonotype was seen ten or more times. The rearrangement links TRBV4-2 to TRBJ1-2, with D hard to call. Trimming cost V 1 base and J 2 bases, with 8 bases left between them. The CDR3 has 14 amino acids. The germline CDR1 and CDR2 sequences are LGHNA and YNFKEQ. DNA for the CDR3: TGTGCCAGCAGCCAAGTCGCGACAAACTATGGCTACACCTTC. It codes for CASSQVATNYGYTF.

This clonotype came up many times. The chain joins TRBV12-5 to TRBJ2-4; D possibly uses TRBD1 or TRBD2 (5 bases each). The CDR3 contains 16 residues. V shed 0 bases and J shed 8 bases, with 17 bases lying between them. From germline, CDR1 is LGHNT and CDR2 FRNRAP. For the CDR3, the DNA is TGTGCTAGTGGTTTGGTGCCGGCCGGATGGGGGTACATTCAGTACTTC. Residues: CASGLVPAGWGYIQYF. The full variable domain, rest sourced from reference TRBV12-5 and TRBJ2-4, is DARVTQTPRHKVTEMGQEVTMRCQPILGHNTVFWYRQTMMQGLELLAYFRNRAPLDDSGMPKDRFSAEMPDATLATLKIQPSEPRDSAVYFCASGLVPAGWGYIQYFGAGTRLSVL.

This clonotype was recorded many times. V and J are TRBV4-1 and TRBJ2-1, with D unclear. The V gene's germline CDR1 is MGHRA and CDR2 YSYEKL. The CDR3 covers 17 residues. V gave up 0 bases and J gave up 0 bases, with 12 bases separating them. The CDR3 DNA is TGCGCCAGCAGCCAAGACGGCTACCCCAGCTCCTACAATGAGCAGTTCTTC. It codes for CASSQDGYPSSYNEQFF.

On this clonotype itself: Since a much larger clone is just one base distant, this may be a read error. The J gene is TRBJ2-5, the V gene TRBV9; TRBD1 matches 10 bases. The CDR3 is 13 residues long. Germline loops: CDR1 SGDLS, CDR2 YYNGEE. V lost 4 bases and J lost 9; bases outside the gene matches: 6. CDR3: CASSQGQGLAQYF. The CDR3 region has the DNA TGTGCCAGCAGCCAGGGACAGGGGTTGGCCCAGTACTTC.

The V and J genes are TRBV12-3 or TRBV12-4 and TRBJ1-6, with 8 bases that match TRBD1. This CDR3 contains 14 residues. The ends lost 2 bases at V and 9 bases at J; junction bases unmatched: 3. The CDR3, as DNA: TGTGCCAGCAGTTTACAGGGGGCAGGTTCACCCCTCCACTTT. This translates into CASSLQGAGSPLHF.

This clonotype was counted ten times or more. The chain employs TRBV19 and TRBJ2-2, with 12 positions matching TRBD2. The germline gives CDR1 LNHDA, CDR2 SQIVND (reference sequence). The CDR3 is 17 amino acids. V dropped 7 bases and J dropped 7; count of bases not matched to a gene: 13. The CDR3 reads CASTTPGLAGSSGELFF. The DNA for the CDR3 is TGTGCCAGTACCACCCCTGGACTAGCGGGGTCTAGCGGGGAGCTGTTTTTT.

CDR3 sequence (DNA): TGCAGTGCTATTAGGGTCTACGAGCAGTACTTC. Translated: CSAIRVYEQYF. V usage is TRBV20-1 and J usage is TRBJ2-7; D remains ambiguous. V was cut by 4 bases and J by 3 bases, with 7 bases left in between. Germline CDR1 reads DFQATT; CDR2 reads SNEGSKA (reference sequence). The CDR3 is 11 residues long.

Notes on this clonotype: This may be a read error: a much more frequent sequence differs by one nucleotide. The chain carries TRBV9 and TRBJ2-3, with 9 bases aligning to TRBD2. The V segment lost 3 bases and the J segment 0 bases; nucleotides outside the gene matches: 2. The CDR3 covers 15 residues. Germline V CDR1 and CDR2: SGDLS, YYNGEE. CDR3 DNA sequence: TGTGCCAGCAGCGGTGGGACTAGCAGCACAGATACGCAGTATTTT. It is translated as CASSGGTSSTDTQYF. Based on the CDR3 plus reference TRBV9 and TRBJ2-3, the full variable domain is DSGVTQTPKHLITATGQRVTLRCSPRSGDLSVYWYQQSLDQGLQFLIQYYNGEERAKGNILERFSAQQFPDLHSELNLSSLELGDSALYFCASSGGTSSTDTQYFGPGTRLTVL.

The chain couples TRBV19 to TRBJ1-1; D ambiguous. This CDR3 is 15 amino acids long. The germline V gene has CDR1 LNHDA and CDR2 SQIVND (reference sequence). Trimming removed 3 bases from V and 2 bases from J, with 13 bases in between. The CDR3 here is CASSMGPLANTEAFF. CDR3 in DNA: TGTGCCAGTAGTATGGGTCCTTTGGCCAACACTGAAGCTTTCTTT.

This chain's CDR3 is CASSTTGGYEKLFF. The CDR3 bases are TGTGCCAGTAGTACGACAGGGGGTTATGAAAAACTGTTTTTT. The rearrangement joins TRBV19 to TRBJ1-4, with 9 bases identical to TRBD1. This CDR3 region has 14 residues. V dropped 4 bases and J dropped 6; count of bases not matched to a gene: 3. Germline V gene lookup returns CDR1 LNHDA and CDR2 SQIVND (reference sequence).

The V gene is TRBV7-8, the J gene TRBJ1-2, with D tentatively TRBD1 (5 bases). Trimming stripped 11 bases from V and 5 bases from J, with 21 bases between. The CDR3 extends over 14 amino acids. In germline, CDR1 is SGHVS, CDR2 FQNEAQ. CDR3 residues: CAGNNLRDSYGYTF. Written as DNA, the CDR3 is TGTGCCGGCAACAACCTCCGGGACTCATATGGCTACACCTTC.

This clonotype came up once. V is TRBV7-6 and J is TRBJ1-5, with D perhaps matching TRBD1 (6 bases). Trimming took off 8 bases at V and 2 bases at J, with 28 bases between the two ends. Germline CDR1 and CDR2: SGHVS and FNYEAQ. The CDR3 totals 19 residues. The CDR3 bases are TGTGCCAGCGGGCAGTGGCGAGGGGGGAGCGGGTTAGGCAATCAGCCCCAGCATTTT. This gives the protein CASGQWRGGSGLGNQPQHF.

The table lists this clonotype with many counts. The chain uses TRBV6-2 or TRBV6-3 and TRBJ1-2; 7 positions agree with TRBD1. The CDR3 is 12 amino acids. The V segment lost 7 bases and the J segment 8 bases; nucleotides outside the gene matches: 7. Germline values: CDR1 MNHEY, CDR2 SVGEGT. The CDR3 sequence: CASTHRQGGYTF. The CDR3 nucleotides are TGTGCCAGCACTCACAGACAGGGCGGCTACACCTTC.

This sequence joins TRBV4-3 and TRBJ1-3, with D perhaps matching TRBD1 (6 bases). V gave up 1 base and J gave up 2 bases, with 15 bases separating them. The CDR3 runs to 17 residues. Germline V CDR1 and CDR2: LGHNA, YSLEER. In nucleotides, the CDR3 is TGCGCCAGCAGCCAAGGCAGAGGGGGTAGGACTGGAAACACCATATATTTT. Translated: CASSQGRGGRTGNTIYF.

The V call is TRBV5-1, the J call TRBJ1-6, with TRBD1 as a possible D gene (5 bases). CDR3 size: 15 residues. The ends were cut back, 4 bases at V and 9 bases at J, with 17 bases in the middle. Germline CDR1 reads SGHRS; CDR2 reads YFSETQ. DNA for the CDR3: TGCGCCAGCAGCCGAGTGGGGGGGACGGGTTCACCCCTCCACTTT. Translation: CASSRVGGTGSPLHF.

This clonotype has a handful of counts. The conserved final phenylalanine or tryptophan is absent from the CDR3, which likely points to a read error. It is unclear where the CDR3 begins or ends on the DNA, so no DNA is shown, and the CDR3 is as TCRdb lists it. V and J are TRBV7-8 and TRBJ2-1; the table's D call, TRBD2, has no DNA check behind it. Both ends counted, the CDR3 spans 14 residues. CDR1 and CDR2 from the germline V gene are SGHVS and FQNEAQ. CDR3 amino acids: CASSLVAGVNEQLL.

This clonotype was seen ten or more times. The chain carries TRBV10-3 and TRBJ2-7; 10 positions match TRBD2. The CDR3 runs to 13 residues. V was pared by 10 bases and J by 3 bases, with 6 bases of the junction left unmatched. Germline V gene lookup returns CDR1 ENHRY and CDR2 SYGVKD. CDR3 sequence reads: CATKREGFYEQYF. CDR3 nucleotides: TGTGCCACCAAGCGGGAGGGGTTCTACGAGCAGTACTTC.

The chain couples TRBV20-1 to TRBJ2-3; 10 bases align to TRBD2. The CDR3 consists of 15 residues. Germline assignment: CDR1 DFQATT and CDR2 SNEGSKA (reference sequence). Trimming cost V 0 bases and J 11 bases; bases outside gene matches: 11. CDR3 residues: CSARDPSGSINEQYF. As DNA, the CDR3 is TGCAGTGCTAGAGATCCTAGCGGGAGCATTAATGAGCAGTATTTT.

In regard to this clonotype: Given a much more abundant clone one base away, this may be a read error. This chain joins TRBV5-4 and TRBJ1-4; D is perhaps TRBD1 (5 bases). V lost 3 bases to trimming and J lost 10 bases, with 16 bases between them. The CDR3 is 14 residues long. Germline loops: CDR1 SGHNT, CDR2 YYREEE (reference sequence). CDR3 region: CASSSKIGAGKLFF. In DNA, the CDR3 is TGTGCCAGCAGCTCAAAGATAGGGGCCGGAAAACTGTTTTTT.

This clonotype was seen at least ten times. V usage is TRBV10-2 and J usage is TRBJ2-3; 7 nucleotides line up with TRBD1. The length of the CDR3 is 16 residues. Germline V CDR1 and CDR2: WSHSY, SAAADI. Trimming removed 2 bases from V and 6 bases from J; junction bases left unmatched: 11. CDR3 bases: TGCGCCAGCAGTGAGCCCCGACAGGGCGGTGGGGATACGCAGTATTTT. Translating gives CASSEPRQGGGDTQYF.

Regarding this clonotype: One end of the junction does not line up with germline, which may come from a read error. This rearrangement joins TRBV10-3 to TRBJ2-7; TRBD2 matches 9 bases. This CDR3 has 13 amino acids. Looked up from germline, CDR1 is ENHRY and CDR2 is SYGVKD. The CDR3 sequence is CAISGTSSNEQYF. The DNA for the CDR3 is TGTGCCATCAGCGGGACTAGCTCCAACGAGCAGTACTTC.

This clonotype was detected only once. The CDR3 loop is CATSSQTSGSQETQYF. The CDR3, as DNA: TGTGCCACCAGCAGCCAGACTAGCGGGAGCCAGGAGACCCAGTACTTC. V is TRBV15 and J is TRBJ2-5; TRBD2 agrees at 12 bases. After removal of 3 bases from V and 5 bases from J, the junction contained 7 bases not matched to a gene. This CDR3 comprises 16 residues. The germline gives CDR1 LNHNV, CDR2 YYDKDF (reference sequence).

This clonotype has ten or more counts. The chain links TRBV2 to TRBJ2-3; perhaps TRBD2 as D (6 bases). This CDR3 has 14 residues. Germline lookup yields CDR1 SNHLY and CDR2 FYNNEI. V lost 4 bases and J lost 4, with 12 bases in between. This CDR3 is CASSVGTPADTQYF. The CDR3 DNA reads as TGTGCCAGCAGTGTAGGGACTCCAGCAGATACGCAGTATTTT.

The sample holds many counts of this clonotype. The chain joins TRBV24-1 to TRBJ2-6; TRBD1 is a possible D gene (6 bases). Per the germline V gene, CDR1 is KGHDR and CDR2 is SFDVKD. CDR3 length: 15 residues. Trimming pared 10 bases from V and 0 bases from J, leaving 12 bases between. Here the CDR3 reads CATGHPSSGANVLTF. As DNA, the CDR3 is TGTGCCACGGGACATCCAAGCTCTGGGGCCAACGTCCTGACTTTC.